This section outlines one TCR beta chain sequence together with its context. This sample stems from a study of blood T cell repertoires in COVID-19. The repertoire was sequenced with immunoSEQ multiplex PCR; TCRdb's copy has only in-frame clones and lacks some. The data contain under 150,000 clones, 80% to 90% of them seen just once; the ten biggest clones take up 2.3%. The CDR3 loop spans 16 amino acids. Germline CDR1 LGHNA, CDR2 YSLEER. Trimming stripped 0 bases from V and 7 bases from J, with 16 bases between. V and J are TRBV4-3 and TRBJ2-1; perhaps TRBD2 as D (6 bases). The sequencing input was PBMCs or T cells enriched from blood (not recorded which). The sequence derives from a woman between 50 and 59 years old who had recovered from COVID-19. This CDR3 reads CASSQEQLAWGNEQFF. The DNA of the CDR3 is TGCGCCAGCAGCCAAGAGCAGCTAGCGTGGGGGAATGAGCAGTTCTTC.